These 25 T cell receptor beta chains share one sample of origin, sequenced in a study of CXCR3-negative and CXCR3-positive naive CD8 T cells. Study-wide points: Compared with CXCR3-negative naive cells, CXCR3-positive naive cells showed more hydrophobic TRB CDR3s.

UMI-tagged TRB cDNA libraries were built via 5' RACE. TCRdb re-called the 5' RACE reads and catalogs CDR3 proteins one per entry, DNA excluded. This table lists approximately 140,000 distinct CDR3 sequences. No antigen has been identified for these receptors. Sequenced sample: naive CXCR3+ CD8+ T cells from blood. Stated subset: CD45RO-CCR7+CD27+CD95- naive CD8+ T cells expressing CXCR3 (TNR3+). All receptors derive from a human donor in good health. Some clones in this sample may be carry-over from other donors' samples.

V gene TRBV20-1 combines with J gene TRBJ2-5; the D call from TCRdb, TRBD1, cannot be confirmed without DNA. The CDR3 length is 13 residues. Germline values: CDR1 DFQATT, CDR2 SNEGSKA (reference sequence). The CDR3 sequence: CSAIGQNKETQYF.

The rearrangement joins TRBV7-3 to TRBJ2-3; there is no DNA to check the TCRdb D call of TRBD2. The CDR3 runs to 15 residues. Germline lookup yields CDR1 SGHTA and CDR2 FQGTGA. The chain's CDR3 is CASSRTAGATDTQYF.

CDR3 sequence: CASSHGASYEQYF. The chain is built from TRBV5-6 and TRBJ2-7; TCRdb returns TRBD1, unconfirmable since there is no DNA. The CDR3 runs 13 residues. Germline-derived CDR1 and CDR2 are SGHDT and YYEEEE.

V gene TRBV7-2 combines with J gene TRBJ2-2. Germline lookup yields CDR1 SGHTA and CDR2 FQGNSA. The CDR3 is 14 residues long. Here the CDR3 reads CASRLNANTGELFF.

This rearrangement joins TRBV6-5 to TRBJ2-5; the TRBD2 assignment by TCRdb is unverifiable without DNA. This CDR3 has 14 residues. Germline CDR1 is MNHEY and CDR2 is SVGAGI. CDR3 residues: CASRAAGLLETQYF.

The chain joins TRBV12-3 or TRBV12-4 to TRBJ2-7; TCRdb's assignment of TRBD1 cannot be checked, as there is no DNA. The CDR3 loop spans 13 amino acids. The CDR3 sequence is CASSPTGGYEQYF.

The V call is TRBV7-9, the J call TRBJ2-7; the TRBD1 assignment by TCRdb is unverifiable without DNA. The CDR3 is 13 amino acids. CDR1 SEHNR and CDR2 FQNEAQ come from the germline V gene (reference sequence). The CDR3 loop reads CASSPQGTYEQYF.

J is TRBJ2-1 and V is TRBV11-1; TCRdb reports TRBD2, a call that lacks DNA to check it against. This CDR3 contains 17 residues. Germline V gene sequence: CDR1 SGHAT, CDR2 FQDESV (reference sequence). The CDR3 region is CASSQGTSGSMVDEQFF.

This rearrangement joins TRBV24-1 to TRBJ2-2; TCRdb's D call of TRBD1 is untestable without DNA. From germline, CDR1 is KGHDR and CDR2 SFDVKD. This CDR3 is built from 13 residues. The CDR3 here is CATRGSGDGELFF.

The chain uses TRBV29-1 and TRBJ2-3. CDR1 SQVTM and CDR2 ANQGSEA come from the germline V gene. The CDR3 sequence is 14 residues long. CDR3 residues: CSVEAATSTDTQYF.

V gene TRBV11-2 combines with J gene TRBJ1-1; TCRdb picks TRBD1, but there is no DNA to check that call. Germline V gene data show CDR1 as SGHAT and CDR2 as FQNNGV. This CDR3 region has 15 residues. This CDR3 reads CASSLAGLLGTEAFF. The variable domain in full, completed from reference TRBV11-2 and TRBJ1-1, reads EAGVAQSPRYKIIEKRQSVAFWCNPISGHATLYWYQQILGQGPKLLIQFQNNGVVDDSQLPKDRFSAERLKGVDSTLKIQPAKLEDSAVYLCASSLAGLLGTEAFFGQGTRLTVV.

The gene calls are TRBV29-1 and TRBJ2-1; absent DNA, TCRdb's TRBD1 call cannot be checked. The germline CDR1 and CDR2 sequences are SQVTM and ANQGSEA. This CDR3 contains 13 residues. The CDR3 protein is CNEGDSLRGEQFF.

This chain uses TRBV29-1 with TRBJ2-2; as DNA is missing, the TRBD1 call by TCRdb cannot be tested. Germline lookup yields CDR1 SQVTM and CDR2 ANQGSEA. The CDR3 runs 16 residues. CDR3 loop: CSVAGRMGPNTGELFF.

This chain connects TRBV7-9 to TRBJ2-1. Germline CDR1 and CDR2: SEHNR and FQNEAQ (reference sequence). This CDR3 is built from 13 residues. CDR3: CASSLGGFSEQFF. Full variable domain (remainder filled in from reference TRBV7-9 and TRBJ2-1): DTGVSQNPRHKITKRGQNVTFRCDPISEHNRLYWYRQTLGQGPEFLTYFQNEAQLEKSRLLSDRFSAERPKGSFSTLEIQRTEQGDSAMYLCASSLGGFSEQFFGPGTRLTVL.

CDR3 in amino acids: CASSPPEGRSYEQYF. The J gene is TRBJ2-7, the V gene TRBV18. The CDR3 sequence is 15 residues long. Germline values: CDR1 KGHSH, CDR2 LQKENI.

This chain connects TRBV20-1 to TRBJ2-7; as DNA is missing, the TRBD1 call by TCRdb cannot be tested. The CDR3 is 15 amino acids. Germline V gene lookup returns CDR1 DFQATT and CDR2 SNEGSKA (reference sequence). CDR3 sequence reads: CSALLQDLSSYEQYF.

J is TRBJ2-7 and V is TRBV7-9. The V gene's germline CDR1 is SEHNR and CDR2 FQNEAQ (reference sequence). The CDR3 loop spans 12 amino acids. The CDR3: CASSTNSYEQYF.

V is TRBV23-1 and J is TRBJ2-5; TCRdb selects TRBD2, and the lack of DNA leaves this call unchecked. TRBV23-1 falls under the ORF class, with uncertain function. The CDR3 loop spans 16 amino acids. The CDR3 loop reads CASSQSRDLSRGTQYF.

The chain has TRBV7-2 and TRBJ2-5; without DNA, the TCRdb call of TRBD1 cannot be checked. This CDR3 has 13 amino acids. Per germline, CDR1 SGHTA and CDR2 FQGNSA. The CDR3 region is CASSPTAWETQYF.

The rearrangement joins TRBV7-6 to TRBJ2-1. Per the germline V gene, CDR1 is SGHVS and CDR2 is FNYEAQ. This CDR3 is built from 12 residues. The CDR3 spells CASRDSSHEQFF.

The rearrangement uses TRBV2 and TRBJ2-7. CDR1 SNHLY and CDR2 FYNNEI come from the germline V gene. The CDR3 extends over 18 amino acids. This chain's CDR3 is CASSDSGTDNRYYYEQYF. Using reference TRBV2 and TRBJ2-7 for the parts outside the CDR3, the full variable domain is EPEVTQTPSHQVTQMGQEVILRCVPISNHLYFYWYRQILGQKVEFLVSFYNNEISEKSEIFDDQFSVERPDGSNFTLKIRSTKLEDSAMYFCASSDSGTDNRYYYEQYFGPGTRLTVT.

The chain uses TRBV7-9 and TRBJ2-1; absent DNA, TCRdb's TRBD2 call cannot be checked. CDR1 SEHNR and CDR2 FQNEAQ come from the germline V gene (reference sequence). The CDR3 length is 16 residues. The CDR3 loop reads CASSLVLGGMGNEQFF. The full variable domain, in which reference TRBV7-9 and TRBJ2-1 provide the parts outside the CDR3, is DTGVSQNPRHKITKRGQNVTFRCDPISEHNRLYWYRQTLGQGPEFLTYFQNEAQLEKSRLLSDRFSAERPKGSFSTLEIQRTEQGDSAMYLCASSLVLGGMGNEQFFGPGTRLTVL.

This sequence joins TRBV29-1 and TRBJ2-1; the D gene TCRdb calls, TRBD1, cannot be checked with no DNA. Germline assignment: CDR1 SQVTM and CDR2 ANQGSEA. There are 13 residues in the CDR3. This CDR3 is CSVQGGAGPEQFF.

CDR3 residues: CASSYSALAGGDYF. V is TRBV6-2 or TRBV6-3 and J is TRBJ2-7; the TCRdb call, TRBD2, lacks DNA for checking. This CDR3 is 14 amino acids long. Germline loops: CDR1 MNHEY, CDR2 SVGEGT.

The chain joins TRBV7-9 to TRBJ2-3; there is no DNA to check the TCRdb D call of TRBD2. Per germline, CDR1 SEHNR and CDR2 FQNEAQ (reference sequence). The length of the CDR3 is 15 residues. CDR3: CASSLVIAGADTQYF.